A single sample is the source of the 29 T cell receptor beta chains below, sequenced in a study of blood T cell repertoires in COVID-19. Sequenced by immunoSEQ multiplex PCR; TCRdb stores in-frame clones only, minus some. The sample holds 250,000 to 350,000 clones, roughly nine tenths seen once. Sequencing input: PBMCs or T cells enriched from blood (not recorded which). All receptors come from a young woman who had recovered from COVID-19.

This chain joins TRBV2 and TRBJ1-2; D not resolved. The CDR3 has 13 amino acids. Germline V gene sequence: CDR1 SNHLY, CDR2 FYNNEI. Trimming left V 4 bases short and J 8 bases short, with 14 bases between. The CDR3 DNA sequence: TGTGCCAGCAGTGTCCGGGGATTGGGAGGCTACACCTTC. Translated, it gives CASSVRGLGGYTF.

V usage is TRBV5-1 and J usage is TRBJ2-1; 14 positions agree with TRBD2. Trimming cost V 4 bases and J 0 bases; bases outside gene matches: 15. The CDR3 is made up of 21 amino acids. In germline, CDR1 is SGHRS, CDR2 YFSETQ. This CDR3 is CASSERPTSGGASSSYNEQFF. CDR3 nucleotide sequence: TGCGCCAGCAGCGAAAGGCCGACTAGCGGGGGGGCCTCGAGCTCCTACAATGAGCAGTTCTTC.

The V gene is TRBV6-5, the J gene TRBJ1-5; D might be TRBD1 (5 bases). The length of the CDR3 is 15 residues. V lost 6 bases to trimming and J lost 4 bases, with 16 bases between them. Germline CDR1 and CDR2: MNHEY and SVGAGI. CDR3 residues: CASSVMRGSNQPQHF. CDR3 nucleotides: TGTGCCAGCAGCGTGATGCGGGGCTCGAATCAGCCCCAGCATTTT.

The table lists this clone with a count of one. The V gene is TRBV27, the J gene TRBJ1-1, with D maybe TRBD1 (6 bases). Trimming pared 1 base from V and 5 bases from J, leaving 11 bases between. The CDR3 length is 14 residues. From germline, CDR1 is MNHEY and CDR2 SMNVEV (reference sequence). In DNA, the CDR3 is TGTGCCAGCAGTTTATTTGGGGGCGCGACTGAAGCTTTCTTT. Its protein is CASSLFGGATEAFF.

The chain is built from TRBV18 and TRBJ2-7, with 11 bases that match TRBD1. The CDR3 spans 14 residues. Germline V gene lookup returns CDR1 KGHSH and CDR2 LQKENI. V lost 4 bases, J lost 3 bases, and 2 bases stayed unmatched. CDR3 sequence: CASSHGTGGYEQYF. In DNA form, the CDR3 reads TGTGCCAGCTCACACGGGACAGGGGGCTACGAGCAGTACTTC.

V usage is TRBV10-2 and J usage is TRBJ1-1; possibly TRBD1 for D (6 bases). The V end was cut by 4 bases, the J end by 1 base, with 16 bases between. The germline CDR1 and CDR2 sequences are WSHSY and SAAADI. The CDR3 covers 16 residues. The CDR3 loop is CASSGGTTNKNTEAFF. In DNA, the CDR3 is TGCGCCAGCAGTGGTGGGACAACTAACAAGAACACTGAAGCTTTCTTT.

The chain carries TRBV19 and TRBJ2-5, with 9 bases that match TRBD2. Germline CDR1 LNHDA, CDR2 SQIVND (reference sequence). V lost 6 bases and J lost 2; bases outside the gene matches: 7. CDR3 length: 15 residues. The CDR3 DNA sequence: TGTGCCAGTAGCCCAGCGGGGGGCAGGCAAGAGACCCAGTACTTC. This codes for CASSPAGGRQETQYF.

The chain has TRBV7-9 and TRBJ2-5; 7 nucleotides line up with TRBD1. The CDR3 spans 16 residues. CDR1 and CDR2 from the germline V gene are SEHNR and FQNEAQ (reference sequence). The J segment lost 1 base and the V segment lost 4 bases, leaving 9 bases of the junction unmatched. For the CDR3, the DNA is TGTGCCAGCAGCTCCCGGGACAGAGGCCCCCAAGAGACCCAGTACTTC. It specifies CASSSRDRGPQETQYF. Together with reference TRBV7-9 and TRBJ2-5, the CDR3 gives the full variable domain: DTGVSQNPRHKITKRGQNVTFRCDPISEHNRLYWYRQTLGQGPEFLTYFQNEAQLEKSRLLSDRFSAERPKGSFSTLEIQRTEQGDSAMYLCASSSRDRGPQETQYFGPGTRLLVL.

V usage is TRBV6-5 and J usage is TRBJ1-2; a possible D gene is TRBD1 (6 bases). The V end lost 2 bases, the J end lost 2 bases, and 15 bases lay between the germline ends. CDR3 size: 16 residues. Germline lookup yields CDR1 MNHEY and CDR2 SVGAGI. DNA of the CDR3: TGTGCCAGCAGTTACCCCCTCGAGGGGGGGAACTATGGCTACACCTTC. It specifies CASSYPLEGGNYGYTF.

This clone occurred once. This rearrangement joins TRBV4-2 to TRBJ1-3; TRBD1 matches at 7 bases. The ends lost 0 bases at V and 4 bases at J; junction bases unmatched: 9. The CDR3 is 17 residues long. Germline assignment: CDR1 LGHNA and CDR2 YNFKEQ. This CDR3 reads CASSQDLGQERGNTIYF. The CDR3 DNA follows: TGTGCCAGCAGCCAAGATTTAGGACAGGAGAGAGGAAACACCATATATTTT.

This clone has a handful of counts. The chain recombines TRBV6-5 with TRBJ2-1, with 7 bases that match TRBD2. V gave up 1 base and J gave up 5 bases; unmatched junction bases: 5. From germline, CDR1 is MNHEY and CDR2 SVGAGI. CDR3 length: 15 residues. The CDR3 sequence is CASSYLGGSDNEQFF. The CDR3 coding sequence is TGTGCCAGCAGTTACTTGGGGGGGTCGGACAATGAGCAGTTCTTC.

This sequence joins TRBV6-7 and TRBJ1-2; tentative D call: TRBD1 (5 bases). TRBV6-7 is reported as an ORF; its role is uncertain. Trimming pared 8 bases from V and 6 bases from J, leaving 19 bases between. This CDR3 has 14 amino acids. This CDR3 reads CASSPPLQGDGYTF. In DNA, the CDR3 is TGTGCCAGCTCCCCCCCGTTGCAGGGCGATGGCTACACCTTC.

The chain joins TRBV14 to TRBJ2-1; D is perhaps TRBD2 (6 bases). The CDR3 extends over 13 amino acids. The V end was cut by 4 bases, the J end by 4 bases, with 8 bases between. Germline CDR1 SGHDN, CDR2 FVKESK. CDR3 DNA sequence: TGTGCCAGCAGCCTCGGACTATACAATGAGCAGTTCTTC. Amino acid sequence: CASSLGLYNEQFF. Drawing the rest from reference TRBV14 and TRBJ2-1, the complete variable domain is EAGVTQFPSHSVIEKGQTVTLRCDPISGHDNLYWYRRVMGKEIKFLLHFVKESKQDESGMPNNRFLAERTGGTYSTLKVQPAELEDSGVYFCASSLGLYNEQFFGPGTRLTVL.

The V and J genes are TRBV10-3 and TRBJ1-1; tentatively, D is TRBD1 (5 bases). Germline loops: CDR1 ENHRY, CDR2 SYGVKD. V was trimmed by 2 bases and J by 4 bases, leaving 20 bases between them. The CDR3 runs 17 residues. The CDR3 here is CAISEAPGGGEGTEAFF. The DNA of the CDR3 is TGTGCCATCAGTGAGGCTCCGGGGGGGGGAGAGGGCACTGAAGCTTTCTTT.

The DNA of the CDR3 is TGTGCCAGTAGTAGTAGCGGGGGCAGCACAGATACGCAGTATTTT. Its protein is CASSSSGGSTDTQYF. The chain recombines TRBV19 with TRBJ2-3, with 9 bases aligning to TRBD2. The CDR3 sequence is 15 residues long. Germline V gene lookup returns CDR1 LNHDA and CDR2 SQIVND (reference sequence). V lost 4 bases and J lost 0; bases outside the gene matches: 2.

This clone occurred a few times. The chain uses TRBV5-1 and TRBJ1-1, with 9 bases lining up with TRBD1. With V trimmed by 3 bases and J by 1 base, 4 bases remained unmatched. The germline CDR1 and CDR2 sequences are SGHRS and YFSETQ. The CDR3 totals 15 residues. CDR3 bases: TGCGCCAGCAGCTATACAGGGGGCGCGAACACTGAAGCTTTCTTT. Translated: CASSYTGGANTEAFF.

The CDR3 bases are TGTGCCAGCAGCTTAGTACAGGGGGCTAGGGAGCAGTACTTC. As protein: CASSLVQGAREQYF. The V call is TRBV7-8, the J call TRBJ2-7, with 9 bases identical to TRBD1. V was pared by 1 base and J by 7 bases, with 5 bases of the junction left unmatched. Germline CDR1 SGHVS, CDR2 FQNEAQ. The CDR3 length is 14 residues.

The gene calls are TRBV18 and TRBJ2-7; 8 bases map to TRBD1. J was trimmed by 3 bases and V by 3 bases; bases with no gene match: 7. The germline CDR1 and CDR2 sequences are KGHSH and LQKENI. The CDR3 totals 15 residues. Written as DNA, the CDR3 is TGTGCCAGCTCACCGAAGACAGGGGCTCTCTACGAGCAGTACTTC. This gives the protein CASSPKTGALYEQYF. The entire variable domain, with the rest obtained from reference TRBV18 and TRBJ2-7, is as follows: NAGVMQNPRHLVRRRGQEARLRCSPMKGHSHVYWYRQLPEEGLKFMVYLQKENIIDESGMPKERFSAEFPKEGPSILRIQQVVRGDSAAYFCASSPKTGALYEQYFGPGTRLTVT.

The chain has TRBV3-1 (or the pseudogene TRBV3-2) and TRBJ1-5, with D perhaps TRBD1 (6 bases). The CDR3 has 16 residues. The V and J ends lost 1 base and 6 bases respectively, with 16 bases between them. Germline V CDR1 and CDR2: LGHDT, YNNKEL (reference sequence). In nucleotides, the CDR3 is TGTGCCAGCAGCCAAGGTATGGGGGCACGGTTTCAGCCCCAGCATTTT. It is translated as CASSQGMGARFQPQHF.

This chain uses TRBV5-4 with TRBJ2-3, with 7 bases matching TRBD2. V gave up 3 bases and J gave up 10 bases; unmatched junction bases: 17. The CDR3 contains 16 residues. The germline CDR1 and CDR2 sequences are SGHNT and YYREEE (reference sequence). The chain's CDR3 is CASSYEGRGVPLPQYF. The CDR3 DNA reads TGTGCCAGCAGCTACGAAGGCCGGGGGGTCCCCCTTCCGCAGTATTTT.

V and J are TRBV10-3 and TRBJ2-3, with a tentative D call TRBD1 (5 bases). Germline values: CDR1 ENHRY, CDR2 SYGVKD. The V and J ends lost 4 bases and 1 base respectively, with 9 bases between them. The CDR3 has 14 amino acids. CDR3 in DNA: TGTGCCATCAGTGTGCAGGGCGGCACAGATACGCAGTATTTT. It translates to CAISVQGGTDTQYF.

The chain's CDR3 is CASSEASYGYTF. In DNA form, the CDR3 reads TGTGCCAGCAGCGAGGCTTCCTATGGCTACACCTTC. The chain combines TRBV6-6 with TRBJ1-2; no reliable D call. The CDR3 consists of 12 residues. Germline V gene sequence: CDR1 MNHNY, CDR2 SVGAGI (reference sequence). V was trimmed by 6 bases and J by 4 bases, leaving 9 bases between them.

The chain uses TRBV24-1 and TRBJ1-5; 8 nucleotides match TRBD1. Germline V gene sequence: CDR1 KGHDR, CDR2 SFDVKD. Unmatched junction bases numbered 5, after V lost 9 bases and J lost 2 bases. This CDR3 has 14 amino acids. The CDR3 sequence: CATADRAGNQPQHF. In DNA, the CDR3 is TGTGCCACCGCGGACAGGGCAGGCAATCAGCCCCAGCATTTT.

The chain uses TRBV19 and TRBJ2-3; D remains ambiguous. The V gene's germline CDR1 is LNHDA and CDR2 SQIVND (reference sequence). The CDR3 spans 12 residues. Trimming took 8 bases from V and 2 from J, leaving 8 bases between them. The CDR3 loop is CASSQNTDTQYF. The CDR3 bases are TGTGCCAGTTCCCAGAACACAGATACGCAGTATTTT. Using reference TRBV19 and TRBJ2-3 for the parts outside the CDR3, the full variable domain is DGGITQSPKYLFRKEGQNVTLSCEQNLNHDAMYWYRQDPGQGLRLIYYSQIVNDFQKGDIAEGYSVSREKKESFPLTVTSAQKNPTAFYLCASSQNTDTQYFGPGTRLTVL.

This chain links TRBV30 with TRBJ1-4; D call uncertain. From germline, CDR1 is GTSNPN and CDR2 SVGIG (reference sequence). The ends were cut back, 0 bases at V and 4 bases at J, with 6 bases in the middle. The CDR3 totals 13 residues. DNA for the CDR3: TGTGCCTGGAGTGTACAGAATAATGAAAAACTGTTTTTT. Translating it yields CAWSVQNNEKLFF.

This clone was observed once. J is TRBJ1-2 and V is TRBV11-2, with no clear D. Trimming left V 5 bases short and J 4 bases short, with 11 bases between. Germline lookup yields CDR1 SGHAT and CDR2 FQNNGV. The CDR3 is 13 residues long. CDR3 coding DNA: TGTGCCAGCAGCCCCGCGCCTCTCTATGGCTACACCTTC. Translating it yields CASSPAPLYGYTF.

The chain is built from TRBV6-5 and TRBJ1-5; D is undetermined. V was clipped by 5 bases and J by 2 bases, with 10 bases between them. Germline lookup yields CDR1 MNHEY and CDR2 SVGAGI. The CDR3 spans 14 residues. The DNA for the CDR3 is TGTGCCAGCAGTCCTAAATACGGCAATCAGCCCCAGCATTTT. Translation gives CASSPKYGNQPQHF.

The CDR3 DNA follows: TGTGCCAGCAGGCAAGAGACAGAGTTTAACTATGGCTACACCTTC. It is translated as CASRQETEFNYGYTF. The rearrangement joins TRBV28 to TRBJ1-2; a weak D match, TRBD1 (5 bases). V was cut by 6 bases and J by 1 base, with 15 bases left in between. This CDR3 spans 15 amino acids. Germline CDR1 reads MDHEN; CDR2 reads SYDVKM.

This chain connects TRBV4-1 to TRBJ1-2; TRBD1 aligns across 8 bases. Germline trimming cut 4 bases from V and 4 bases from J; bases unmatched to any gene: 8. CDR3 size: 15 residues. Germline assignment: CDR1 MGHRA and CDR2 YSYEKL. The CDR3 spells CASSPRTGPSYGYTF. The CDR3 DNA reads as TGCGCCAGCAGCCCCCGGACAGGGCCTAGCTATGGCTACACCTTC.